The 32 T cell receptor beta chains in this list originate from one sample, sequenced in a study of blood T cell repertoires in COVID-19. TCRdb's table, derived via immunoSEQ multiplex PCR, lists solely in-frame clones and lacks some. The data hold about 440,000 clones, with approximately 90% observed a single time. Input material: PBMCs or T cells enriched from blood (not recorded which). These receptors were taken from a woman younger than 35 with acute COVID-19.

CDR3 coding DNA: TGTGCCAGCAGTACGATGATTACTTTCGTTTCCACAGATACGCAGTATTTT. Its protein product is CASSTMITFVSTDTQYF. V is TRBV6-2 or TRBV6-3 and J is TRBJ2-3; no reliable D call. Germline V gene sequence: CDR1 MNHEY, CDR2 SVGEGT. The CDR3 is made up of 17 amino acids. Trimming cost V 5 bases and J 2 bases, with 20 bases left between them.

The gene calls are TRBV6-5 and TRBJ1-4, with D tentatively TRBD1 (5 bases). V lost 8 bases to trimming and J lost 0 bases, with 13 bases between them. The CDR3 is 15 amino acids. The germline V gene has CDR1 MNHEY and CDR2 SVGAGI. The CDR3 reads CASGRGSATNEKLFF. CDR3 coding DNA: TGTGCCAGCGGACGGGGGTCTGCAACTAATGAAAAACTGTTTTTT.

The CDR3 nucleotides are TGTGCCAGCAGCGTAGACCCGGGATCGATGGCTGAAGCTTTCTTT. Protein sequence: CASSVDPGSMAEAFF. The chain has TRBV9 and TRBJ1-1, with no clear D. Germline V gene data show CDR1 as SGDLS and CDR2 as YYNGEE. V was pared by 0 bases and J by 6 bases, with 15 bases between. The CDR3 consists of 15 residues.

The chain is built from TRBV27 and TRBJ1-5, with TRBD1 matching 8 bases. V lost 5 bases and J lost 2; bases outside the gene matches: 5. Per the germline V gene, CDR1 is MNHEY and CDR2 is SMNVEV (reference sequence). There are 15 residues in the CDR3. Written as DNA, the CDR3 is TGTGCCAGCAGTAGAGGACAGGGAGGCAATCAGCCCCAGCATTTT. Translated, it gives CASSRGQGGNQPQHF.

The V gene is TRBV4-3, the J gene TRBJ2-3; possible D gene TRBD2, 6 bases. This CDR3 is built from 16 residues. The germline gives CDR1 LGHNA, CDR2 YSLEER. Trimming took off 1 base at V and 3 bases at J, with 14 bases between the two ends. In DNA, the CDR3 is TGCGCCAGCAGCCAAGGTCATCGGGGGTCAACAGATACGCAGTATTTT. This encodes CASSQGHRGSTDTQYF.

The chain's CDR3 is CATSDTGQGLGGGYTF. In DNA, the CDR3 is TGTGCCACCAGTGACACCGGACAGGGACTCGGGGGCGGCTACACCTTC. This chain joins TRBV24-1 and TRBJ1-2; 8 bases line up with TRBD1. J lost 8 bases, V lost 4 bases, and 14 bases had no gene match. This CDR3 is 16 amino acids long. Germline loops: CDR1 KGHDR, CDR2 SFDVKD.

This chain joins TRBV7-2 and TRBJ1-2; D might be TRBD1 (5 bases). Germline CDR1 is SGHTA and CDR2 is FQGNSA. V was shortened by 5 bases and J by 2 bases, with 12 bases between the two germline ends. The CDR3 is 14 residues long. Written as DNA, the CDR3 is TGTGCCAGCAGCCTAGACAGTCTAAACTATGGCTACACCTTC. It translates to CASSLDSLNYGYTF.

The CDR3 reads CAISEYLAGTGVYEQYF. The CDR3 nucleotides are TGTGCCATCAGTGAGTATCTCGCCGGGACAGGGGTCTACGAGCAGTACTTC. The chain carries TRBV10-3 and TRBJ2-7; 10 bases are shared with TRBD1. The CDR3 has 17 residues. Germline V lookup: CDR1 ENHRY, CDR2 SYGVKD. Trimming at V came to 1 base and at J to 3 bases, leaving 9 bases not matched to a gene.

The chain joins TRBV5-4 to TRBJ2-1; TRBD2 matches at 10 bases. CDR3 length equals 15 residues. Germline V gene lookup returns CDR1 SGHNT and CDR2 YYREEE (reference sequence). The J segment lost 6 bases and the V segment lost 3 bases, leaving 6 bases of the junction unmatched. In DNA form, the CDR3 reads TGTGCCAGCAGCTCCCGAGCGGGGGGGCCCAATGAGCAGTTCTTC. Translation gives CASSSRAGGPNEQFF.

The DNA of the CDR3 is TGTGCCAGCATGGGGCGGGCGGGAAGCACAGATACGCAGTATTTT. Its protein is CASMGRAGSTDTQYF. This chain links TRBV5-4 with TRBJ2-3, with D maybe TRBD2 (6 bases). V gave up 6 bases and J gave up 0 bases, with 14 bases separating them. The CDR3 length is 15 residues. Germline V gene sequence: CDR1 SGHNT, CDR2 YYREEE (reference sequence).

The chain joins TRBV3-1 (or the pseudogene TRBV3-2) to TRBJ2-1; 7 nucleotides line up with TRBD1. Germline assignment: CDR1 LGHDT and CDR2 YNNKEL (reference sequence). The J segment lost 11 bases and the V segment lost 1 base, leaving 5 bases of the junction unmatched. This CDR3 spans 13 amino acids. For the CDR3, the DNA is TGTGCCAGCAGCCAAGGCCAGGGGGTAAAGCAGTTCTTC. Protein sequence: CASSQGQGVKQFF.

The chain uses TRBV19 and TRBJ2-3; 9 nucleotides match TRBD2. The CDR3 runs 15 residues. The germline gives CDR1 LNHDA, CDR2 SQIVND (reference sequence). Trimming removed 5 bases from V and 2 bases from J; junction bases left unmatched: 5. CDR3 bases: TGTGCCAGTAGTCCCCGACTAGCGGTCACAGATACGCAGTATTTT. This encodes CASSPRLAVTDTQYF.

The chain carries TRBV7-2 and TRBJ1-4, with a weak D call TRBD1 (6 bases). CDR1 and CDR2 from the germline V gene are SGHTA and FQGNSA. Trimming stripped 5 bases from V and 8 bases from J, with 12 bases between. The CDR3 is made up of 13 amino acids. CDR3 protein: CASSLLQGEKLFF. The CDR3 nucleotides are TGTGCCAGCAGCCTACTACAGGGCGAAAAACTGTTTTTT.

The CDR3 sequence is CAWSVQSHNEQFF. For the CDR3, the DNA is TGTGCCTGGAGTGTACAAAGTCACAATGAGCAGTTCTTC. The chain couples TRBV30 to TRBJ2-1; unclear D gene. This CDR3 contains 13 residues. CDR1 GTSNPN and CDR2 SVGIG come from the germline V gene (reference sequence). Trimming shortened V by 0 bases and J by 5 bases, and 8 bases separated the two germline ends. Drawing the rest from reference TRBV30 and TRBJ2-1, the complete variable domain is SQTIHQWPATLVQPVGSPLSLECTVEGTSNPNLYWYRQAAGRGLQLLFYSVGIGQISSEVPQNLSASRPQDRQFILSSKKLLLSDSGFYLCAWSVQSHNEQFFGPGTRLTVL.

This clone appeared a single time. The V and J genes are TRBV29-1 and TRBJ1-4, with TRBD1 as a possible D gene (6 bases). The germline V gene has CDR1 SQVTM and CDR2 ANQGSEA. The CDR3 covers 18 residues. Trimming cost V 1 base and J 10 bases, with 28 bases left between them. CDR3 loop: CSVEASIPDDRFGAKLFF. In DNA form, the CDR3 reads TGCAGCGTTGAAGCTTCAATCCCCGACGACAGGTTTGGGGCAAAACTGTTTTTT.

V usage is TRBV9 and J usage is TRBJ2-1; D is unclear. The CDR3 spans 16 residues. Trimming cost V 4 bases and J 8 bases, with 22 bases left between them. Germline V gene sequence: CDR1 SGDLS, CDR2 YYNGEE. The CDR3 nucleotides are TGTGCCAGCAGCTCTCAGATTTACGGATCACGGGATGAGCAGTTCTTC. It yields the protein CASSSQIYGSRDEQFF.

CDR3 protein: CASSFSLEAPYEQYF. CDR3 sequence (DNA): TGTGCCAGCAGCTTCTCGCTCGAAGCGCCCTACGAGCAGTACTTC. The chain carries TRBV28 and TRBJ2-7; D is unresolved. Germline CDR1 is MDHEN and CDR2 is SYDVKM. V lost 6 bases and J lost 2, with 17 bases in between. The CDR3 consists of 15 residues.

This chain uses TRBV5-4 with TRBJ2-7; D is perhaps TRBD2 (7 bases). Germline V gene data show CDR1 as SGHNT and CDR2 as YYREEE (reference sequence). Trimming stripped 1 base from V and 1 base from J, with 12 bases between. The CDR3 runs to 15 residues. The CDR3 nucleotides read TGTGCCAGCAGCTTGCCGGGGGGCGGGTCCTACGAGCAGTACTTC. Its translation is CASSLPGGGSYEQYF.

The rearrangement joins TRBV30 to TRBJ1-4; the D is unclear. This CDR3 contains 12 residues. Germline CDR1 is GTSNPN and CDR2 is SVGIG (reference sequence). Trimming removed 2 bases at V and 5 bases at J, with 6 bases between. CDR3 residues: CAWSIGNEKLFF. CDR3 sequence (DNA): TGTGCCTGGAGTATCGGGAATGAAAAACTGTTTTTT.

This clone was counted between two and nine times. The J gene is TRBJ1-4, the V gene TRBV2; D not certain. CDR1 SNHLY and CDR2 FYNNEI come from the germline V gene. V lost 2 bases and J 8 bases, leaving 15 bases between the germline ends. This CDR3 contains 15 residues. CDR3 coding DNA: TGTGCCAGCAGTGAATGGCAGCACTCGAGGGAAAAACTGTTTTTT. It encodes CASSEWQHSREKLFF.

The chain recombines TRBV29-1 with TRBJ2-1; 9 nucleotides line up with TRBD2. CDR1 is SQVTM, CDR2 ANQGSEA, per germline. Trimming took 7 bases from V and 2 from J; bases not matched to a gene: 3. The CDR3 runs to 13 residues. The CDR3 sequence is CSARTSAYNEQFF. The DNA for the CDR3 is TGCAGCGCCCGGACTAGCGCCTACAATGAGCAGTTCTTC.

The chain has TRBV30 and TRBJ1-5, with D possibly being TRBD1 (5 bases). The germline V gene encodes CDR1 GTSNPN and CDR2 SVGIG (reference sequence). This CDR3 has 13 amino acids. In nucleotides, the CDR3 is TGTGCGTGGGACTCGTATAGCAATCAGCCCCAGCATTTT. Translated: CAWDSYSNQPQHF.

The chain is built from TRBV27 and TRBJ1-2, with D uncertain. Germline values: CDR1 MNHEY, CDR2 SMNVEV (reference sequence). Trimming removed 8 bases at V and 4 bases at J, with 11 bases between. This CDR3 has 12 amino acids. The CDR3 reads CASLGAGYGYTF. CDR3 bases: TGTGCCAGCCTCGGCGCGGGCTATGGCTACACCTTC.

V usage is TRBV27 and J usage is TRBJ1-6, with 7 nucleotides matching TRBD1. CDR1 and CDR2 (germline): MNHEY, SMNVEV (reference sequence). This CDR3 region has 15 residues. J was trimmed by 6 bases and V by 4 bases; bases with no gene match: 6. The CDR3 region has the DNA TGTGCCAGCAGTTCACCGGGACAGTCTAATTCACCCCTCCACTTT. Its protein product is CASSSPGQSNSPLHF.

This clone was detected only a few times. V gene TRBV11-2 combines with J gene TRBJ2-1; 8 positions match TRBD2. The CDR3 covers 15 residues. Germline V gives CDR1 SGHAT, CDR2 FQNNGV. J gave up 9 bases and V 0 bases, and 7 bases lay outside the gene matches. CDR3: CASSLEAGGLGEQFF. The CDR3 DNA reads TGTGCCAGCAGCTTAGAGGCGGGAGGCCTGGGTGAGCAGTTCTTC.

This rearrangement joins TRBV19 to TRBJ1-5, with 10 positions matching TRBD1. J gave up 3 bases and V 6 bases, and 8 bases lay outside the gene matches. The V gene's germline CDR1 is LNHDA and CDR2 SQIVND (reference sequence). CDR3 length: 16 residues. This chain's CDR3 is CASRTRDRGFNQPQHF. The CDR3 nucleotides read TGTGCCAGTAGGACCCGGGACAGGGGATTCAATCAGCCCCAGCATTTT.

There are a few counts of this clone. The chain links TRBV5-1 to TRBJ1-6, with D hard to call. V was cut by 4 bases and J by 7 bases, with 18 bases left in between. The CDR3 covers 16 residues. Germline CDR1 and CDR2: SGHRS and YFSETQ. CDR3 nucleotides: TGCGCCAGCAGCGAAGGAGTGGGAGCGACCAATTCACCCCTCCACTTT. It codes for CASSEGVGATNSPLHF. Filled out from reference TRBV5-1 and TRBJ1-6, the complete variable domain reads KAGVTQTPRYLIKTRGQQVTLSCSPISGHRSVSWYQQTPGQGLQFLFEYFSETQRNKGNFPGRFSGRQFSNSRSEMNVSTLELGDSALYLCASSEGVGATNSPLHFGNGTRLTVT.

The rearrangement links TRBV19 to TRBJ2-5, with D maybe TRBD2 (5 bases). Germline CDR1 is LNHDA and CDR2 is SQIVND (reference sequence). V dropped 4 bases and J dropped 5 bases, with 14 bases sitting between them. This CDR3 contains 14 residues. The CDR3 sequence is CASSTPRAWETQYF. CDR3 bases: TGTGCCAGTAGTACTCCGAGGGCCTGGGAGACCCAGTACTTC.

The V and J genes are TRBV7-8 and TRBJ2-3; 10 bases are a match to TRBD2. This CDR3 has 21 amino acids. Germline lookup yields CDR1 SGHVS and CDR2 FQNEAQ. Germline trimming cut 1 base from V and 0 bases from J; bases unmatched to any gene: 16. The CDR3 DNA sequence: TGTGCCAGCAGCTTAGTTTTTGCTAGCGGGGGCCGCCGATTAAGCACAGATACGCAGTATTTT. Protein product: CASSLVFASGGRRLSTDTQYF.

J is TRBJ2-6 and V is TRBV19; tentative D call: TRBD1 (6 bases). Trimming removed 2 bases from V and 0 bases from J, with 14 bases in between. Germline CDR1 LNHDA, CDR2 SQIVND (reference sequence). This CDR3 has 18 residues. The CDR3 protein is CASSILGTTSSGANVLTF. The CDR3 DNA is TGTGCCAGTAGTATATTAGGGACAACTTCCTCTGGGGCCAACGTCCTGACTTTC.

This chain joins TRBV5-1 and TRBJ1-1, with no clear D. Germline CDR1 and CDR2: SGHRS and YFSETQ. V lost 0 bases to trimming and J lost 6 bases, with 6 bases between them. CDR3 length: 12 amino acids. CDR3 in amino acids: CASSLAESEAFF. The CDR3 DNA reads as TGCGCCAGCAGCTTGGCGGAGTCTGAAGCTTTCTTT. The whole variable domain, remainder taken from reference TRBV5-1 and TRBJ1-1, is KAGVTQTPRYLIKTRGQQVTLSCSPISGHRSVSWYQQTPGQGLQFLFEYFSETQRNKGNFPGRFSGRQFSNSRSEMNVSTLELGDSALYLCASSLAESEAFFGQGTRLTVV.

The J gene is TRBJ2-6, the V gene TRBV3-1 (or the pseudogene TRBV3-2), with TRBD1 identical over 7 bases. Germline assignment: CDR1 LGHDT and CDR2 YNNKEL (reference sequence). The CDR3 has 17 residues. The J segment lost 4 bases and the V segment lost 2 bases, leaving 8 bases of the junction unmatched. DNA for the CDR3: TGTGCCAGCAGCCAACTTACAGGGGTTGCGGGGGCCAACGTCCTGACTTTC. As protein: CASSQLTGVAGANVLTF.